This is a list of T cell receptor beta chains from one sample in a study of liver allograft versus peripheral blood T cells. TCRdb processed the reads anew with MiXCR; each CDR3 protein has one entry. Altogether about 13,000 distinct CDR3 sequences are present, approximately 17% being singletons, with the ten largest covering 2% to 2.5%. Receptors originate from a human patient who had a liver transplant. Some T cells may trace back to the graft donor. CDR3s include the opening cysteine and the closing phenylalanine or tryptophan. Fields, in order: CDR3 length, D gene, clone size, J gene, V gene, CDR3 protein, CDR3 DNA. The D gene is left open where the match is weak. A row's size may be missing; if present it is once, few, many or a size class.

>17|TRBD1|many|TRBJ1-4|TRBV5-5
CASSVTGAGLANEKLFF
TGTGCCAGCAGCGTCACAGGGGCGGGTCTGGCGAATGAAAAACTGTTTTTT
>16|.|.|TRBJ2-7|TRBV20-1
CSARDYSIGGSYEQYF
TGCAGTGCTAGAGATTACAGTATCGGGGGCTCCTACGAGCAGTACTTC
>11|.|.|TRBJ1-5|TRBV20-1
CSVGGTQPQHF
TGCAGTGTCGGCGGGACCCAGCCCCAGCATTTT
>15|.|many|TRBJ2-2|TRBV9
CASSDTGLNTGELFF
TGTGCCAGCAGCGACACCGGACTCAACACCGGGGAGCTGTTTTTT
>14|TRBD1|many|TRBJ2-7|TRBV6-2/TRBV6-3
CASSYSRQGDEQYF
TGTGCCAGCAGTTACTCGAGACAGGGGGACGAGCAGTACTTC
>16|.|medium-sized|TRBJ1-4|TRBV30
CAWSVEGWVTNEKLFF
TGTGCCTGGAGTGTAGAGGGTTGGGTAACTAATGAAAAACTGTTTTTT
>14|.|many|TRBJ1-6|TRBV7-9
CASSLVAVNSPLHF
TGTGCCAGCAGCTTAGTGGCAGTAAATTCACCCCTCCACTTT
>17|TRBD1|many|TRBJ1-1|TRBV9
CASSVGTGGRVNTEAFF
TGTGCCAGCAGCGTAGGTACAGGGGGTCGAGTGAACACTGAAGCTTTCTTT
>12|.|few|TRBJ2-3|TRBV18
CASSPQDPSQYF
TGTGCCAGCTCACCGCAGGACCCATCGCAGTATTTT
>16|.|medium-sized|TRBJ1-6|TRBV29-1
CSVEYVPVSYNSPLHF
TGCAGCGTTGAATACGTCCCCGTCTCCTATAATTCACCCCTCCACTTT
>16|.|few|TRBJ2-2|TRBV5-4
CASSPPTGTNTGELFF
TGTGCCAGCAGCCCCCCGACGGGTACGAACACCGGGGAGCTGTTTTTT
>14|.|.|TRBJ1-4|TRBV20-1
CSAREVGTNEKLFF
TGCAGTGCTAGAGAGGTCGGAACTAATGAAAAACTGTTTTTT
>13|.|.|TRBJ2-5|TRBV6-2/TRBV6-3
CASLPRNQETQYF
TGTGCCAGCCTTCCCAGGAACCAAGAGACCCAGTACTTC
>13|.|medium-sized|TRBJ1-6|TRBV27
CASSLGRNSPLHF
TGTGCCAGCAGTTTAGGGAGGAATTCACCCCTCCACTTT
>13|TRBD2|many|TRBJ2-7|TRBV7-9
CASSLRGAYEQYF
TGTGCCAGCAGCTTACGGGGGGCCTACGAGCAGTACTTC
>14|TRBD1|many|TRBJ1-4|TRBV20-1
CSWTGGKTNEKLFF
TGCAGTTGGACAGGGGGGAAGACTAATGAAAAACTGTTTTTT
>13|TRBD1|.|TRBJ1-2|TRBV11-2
CASSLTGGNGYTF
TGTGCCAGCAGCTTAACAGGGGGCAACGGCTACACCTTC
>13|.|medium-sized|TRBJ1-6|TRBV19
CASSTGNGSPLHF
TGTGCCAGTAGTACCGGTAATGGTTCACCCCTCCACTTT
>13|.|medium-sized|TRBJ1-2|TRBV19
CASSRGGDYGYTF
TGTGCCAGTAGTAGGGGGGGCGACTATGGCTACACCTTC
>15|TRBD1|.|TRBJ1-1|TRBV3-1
CASSQSGRTGGNAFF
TGTGCCAGCAGCCAATCTGGCAGGACAGGCGGTAACGCTTTCTTT
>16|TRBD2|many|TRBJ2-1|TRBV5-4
CASSRSGRAPGNEQFF
TGTGCCAGCAGCCGTAGCGGGAGGGCCCCAGGCAATGAGCAGTTCTTC
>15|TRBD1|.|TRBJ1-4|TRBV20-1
CSASDRGAFNEKLFF
TGCAGTGCTAGTGACAGGGGCGCCTTTAATGAAAAACTGTTTTTT
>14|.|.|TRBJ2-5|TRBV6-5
CASSYRQDQETQYF
TGTGCCAGCAGTTACAGGCAAGACCAAGAGACCCAGTACTTC
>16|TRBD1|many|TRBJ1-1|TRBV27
CASSFGTGPGRAEAFF
TGTGCCAGCAGTTTCGGGACAGGGCCAGGAAGGGCTGAAGCTTTCTTT
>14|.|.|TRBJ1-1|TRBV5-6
CASSLGLGRGEAFF
TGTGCCAGCAGCTTGGGGCTGGGAAGGGGTGAAGCTTTCTTT
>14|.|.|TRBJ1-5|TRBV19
CASSIGERNQPQHF
TGTGCCAGTAGTATTGGGGAGCGCAATCAGCCCCAGCATTTT
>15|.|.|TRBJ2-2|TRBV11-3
CASSSRGGNTGELFF
TGTGCCAGCAGCTCCCGCGGAGGGAACACCGGGGAGCTGTTTTTT
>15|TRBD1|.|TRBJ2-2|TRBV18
CASSRDRGPTGELFF
TGTGCCAGCTCACGGGACAGGGGGCCCACCGGGGAGCTGTTTTTT
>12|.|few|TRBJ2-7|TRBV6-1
CASSKISYEQYF
TGTGCCAGCAGTAAGATCTCCTACGAGCAGTACTTC
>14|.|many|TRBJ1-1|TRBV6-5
CASSLIVGVFEAFF
TGTGCCAGCAGTCTAATCGTGGGTGTTTTTGAAGCTTTCTTT
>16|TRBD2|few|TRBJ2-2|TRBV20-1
CSARDRLAGNTGELFF
TGCAGTGCTAGAGATCGCCTAGCGGGAAACACCGGGGAGCTGTTTTTT
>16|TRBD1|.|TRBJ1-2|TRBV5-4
CASSLAVTGQDYGYTF
TGTGCCAGCAGCTTGGCCGTGACAGGGCAGGATTATGGCTACACCTTC
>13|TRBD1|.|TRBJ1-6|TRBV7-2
CASSYQGESPLHF
TGTGCCAGCAGCTACCAGGGGGAATCACCCCTCCACTTT
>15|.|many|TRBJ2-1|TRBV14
CASSHPFGRYNEQFF
TGTGCCAGCAGCCACCCATTTGGGAGATACAATGAGCAGTTCTTC
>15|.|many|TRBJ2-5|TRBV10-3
CAISESGTGSETQYF
TGTGCCATCAGTGAGTCTGGTACAGGGAGTGAGACCCAGTACTTC
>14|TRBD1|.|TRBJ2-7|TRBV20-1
CSVPNPMTGMEQYF
TGCAGTGTCCCTAATCCAATGACAGGGATGGAGCAGTACTTC
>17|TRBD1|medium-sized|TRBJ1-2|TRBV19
CASSHSLLDRGNYGYTF
TGTGCCAGTAGTCACTCCCTTTTGGACAGGGGAAACTATGGCTACACCTTC
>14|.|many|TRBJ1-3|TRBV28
CASSLVGSGNTIYF
TGTGCCAGCAGCCTAGTGGGATCTGGAAACACCATATATTTT
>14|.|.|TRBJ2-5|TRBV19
CASSTQTLGKTQYF
TGTGCCAGTAGTACTCAAACTCTTGGGAAGACCCAGTACTTC
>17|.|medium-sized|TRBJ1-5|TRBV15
CATSPGGWGGGSQPQHF
TGTGCCACCAGCCCCGGCGGGTGGGGCGGGGGGTCTCAGCCCCAGCATTTT
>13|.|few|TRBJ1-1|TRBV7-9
CASSKRYDSEAFF
TGTGCCAGCAGTAAGAGGTACGACAGTGAAGCTTTCTTT
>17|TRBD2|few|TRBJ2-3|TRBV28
CASSKGLAVISTDTQYF
TGTGCCAGCAGTAAGGGACTAGCGGTAATTAGCACAGATACGCAGTATTTT
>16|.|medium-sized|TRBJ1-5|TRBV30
CAWSGSGQHSNQPQHF
TGTGCCTGGAGCGGGTCCGGGCAACATAGCAATCAGCCCCAGCATTTT
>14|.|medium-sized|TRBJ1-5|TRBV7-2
CASSLVGVDQPQHF
TGTGCCAGCAGCTTAGTAGGGGTCGATCAGCCCCAGCATTTT
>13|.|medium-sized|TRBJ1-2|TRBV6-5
CASRRPDGYGYTF
TGTGCCAGCAGGAGACCCGACGGATATGGCTACACCTTC
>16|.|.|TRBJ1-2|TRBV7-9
CASSFSGDVGLYGYTF
TGTGCCAGCAGCTTCAGCGGCGACGTGGGTCTCTATGGCTACACCTTC
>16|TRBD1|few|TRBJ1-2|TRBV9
CASSVGGGQGLYGYTF
TGTGCCAGCAGCGTAGGTGGGGGACAGGGACTTTATGGCTACACCTTC
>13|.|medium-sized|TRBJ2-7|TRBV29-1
CSVARSQGGEQYF
TGCAGCGTTGCCCGGTCCCAGGGCGGGGAGCAGTACTTC
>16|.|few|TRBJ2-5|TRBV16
CASSQSWAGGQETQYF
TGTGCCAGCAGCCAATCTTGGGCAGGTGGTCAAGAGACCCAGTACTTC
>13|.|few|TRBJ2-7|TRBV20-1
CSARAGGTGEQYF
TGCAGTGCTAGAGCTGGCGGAACGGGCGAGCAGTACTTC
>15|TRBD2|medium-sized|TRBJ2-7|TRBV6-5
CASSTGRDGSYEQYF
TGTGCCAGCAGTACCGGGAGGGACGGATCCTACGAGCAGTACTTC
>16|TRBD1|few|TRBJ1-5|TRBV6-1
CASSPTDRGRNQPQHF
TGTGCCAGCAGTCCGACTGACAGGGGAAGGAATCAGCCCCAGCATTTT
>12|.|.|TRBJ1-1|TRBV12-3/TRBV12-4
CASSFLNTEAFF
TGTGCCAGCAGTTTTCTGAACACTGAAGCTTTCTTT
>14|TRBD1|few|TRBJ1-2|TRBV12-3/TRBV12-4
CASSFTGTGVGYTF
TGTGCCAGCAGCTTTACCGGGACAGGGGTTGGCTACACCTTC